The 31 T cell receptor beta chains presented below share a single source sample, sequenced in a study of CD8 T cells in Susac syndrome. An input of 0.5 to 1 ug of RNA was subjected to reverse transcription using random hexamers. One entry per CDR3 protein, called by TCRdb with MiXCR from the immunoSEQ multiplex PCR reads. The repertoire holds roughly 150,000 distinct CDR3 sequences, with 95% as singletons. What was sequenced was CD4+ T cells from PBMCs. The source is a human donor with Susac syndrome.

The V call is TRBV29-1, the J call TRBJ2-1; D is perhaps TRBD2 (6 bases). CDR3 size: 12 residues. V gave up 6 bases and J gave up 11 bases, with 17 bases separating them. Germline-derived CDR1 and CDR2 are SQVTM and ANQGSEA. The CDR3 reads CSVFVTREKQFF. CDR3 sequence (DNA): TGCAGCGTATTCGTGACTAGAGAGAAGCAGTTCTTC.

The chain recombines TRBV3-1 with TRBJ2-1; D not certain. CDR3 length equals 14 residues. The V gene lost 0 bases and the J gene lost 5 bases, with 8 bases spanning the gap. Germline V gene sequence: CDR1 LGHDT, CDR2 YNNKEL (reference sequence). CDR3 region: CASSQDLKNNEQFF. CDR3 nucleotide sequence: TGTGCCAGCAGCCAAGATTTAAAGAACAATGAGCAGTTCTTC.

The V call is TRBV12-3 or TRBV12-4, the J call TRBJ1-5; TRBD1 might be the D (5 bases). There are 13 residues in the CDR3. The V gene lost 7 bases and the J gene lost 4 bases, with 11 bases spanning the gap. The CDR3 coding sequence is TGTGCCAGCACCCTATCAGGGAATCAGCCCCAGCATTTT. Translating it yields CASTLSGNQPQHF.

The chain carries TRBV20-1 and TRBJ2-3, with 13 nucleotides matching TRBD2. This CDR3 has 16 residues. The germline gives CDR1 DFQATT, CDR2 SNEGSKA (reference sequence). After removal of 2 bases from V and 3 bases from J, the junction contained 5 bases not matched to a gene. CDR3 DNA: TGCAGTGCTAGAAGAGGACTAGCGGGAGTGACAGATACGCAGTATTTT. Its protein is CSARRGLAGVTDTQYF.

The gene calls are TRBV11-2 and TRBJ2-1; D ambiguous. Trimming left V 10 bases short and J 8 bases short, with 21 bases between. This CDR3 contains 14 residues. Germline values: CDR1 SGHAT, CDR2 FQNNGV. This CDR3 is CATPDQNFRDEQFF. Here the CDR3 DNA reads TGTGCCACCCCGGACCAAAACTTTCGAGATGAGCAGTTCTTC.

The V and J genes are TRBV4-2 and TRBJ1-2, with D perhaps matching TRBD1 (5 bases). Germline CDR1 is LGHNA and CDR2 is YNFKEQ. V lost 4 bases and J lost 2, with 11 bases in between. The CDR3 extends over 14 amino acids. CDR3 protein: CASSRPQDNYGYTF. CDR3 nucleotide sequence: TGTGCCAGCAGCCGACCACAGGACAACTATGGCTACACCTTC.

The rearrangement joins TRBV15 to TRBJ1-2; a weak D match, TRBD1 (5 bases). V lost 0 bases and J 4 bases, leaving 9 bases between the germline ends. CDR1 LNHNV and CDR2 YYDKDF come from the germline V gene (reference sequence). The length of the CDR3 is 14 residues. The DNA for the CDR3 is TGTGCCACCAGCAGAGAGGGGGTTGGCTATGGCTACACCTTC. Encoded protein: CATSREGVGYGYTF.

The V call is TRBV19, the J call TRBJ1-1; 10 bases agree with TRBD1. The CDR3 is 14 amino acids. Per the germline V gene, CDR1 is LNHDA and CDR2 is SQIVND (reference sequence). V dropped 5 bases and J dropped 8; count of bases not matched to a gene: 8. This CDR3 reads CASSPTGGGWEAFF. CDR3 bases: TGTGCCAGTAGTCCGACAGGGGGCGGTTGGGAAGCTTTCTTT.

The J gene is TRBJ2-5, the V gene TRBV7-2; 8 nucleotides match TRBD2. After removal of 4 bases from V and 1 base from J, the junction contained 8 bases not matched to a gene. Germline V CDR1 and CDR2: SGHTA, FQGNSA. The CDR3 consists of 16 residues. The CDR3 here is CASSSSGRAFQETQYF. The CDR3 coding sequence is TGTGCCAGCAGCTCTAGCGGGCGAGCCTTCCAAGAGACCCAGTACTTC.

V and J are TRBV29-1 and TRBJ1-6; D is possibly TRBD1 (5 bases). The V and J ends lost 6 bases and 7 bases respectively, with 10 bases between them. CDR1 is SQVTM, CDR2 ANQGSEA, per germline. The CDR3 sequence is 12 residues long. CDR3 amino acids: CSVADKNSPLHF. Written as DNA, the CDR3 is TGCAGCGTAGCGGACAAGAATTCACCCCTCCACTTT.

CDR3 loop: CASSGGRNEKLFF. In DNA, the CDR3 is TGCGCCAGCAGTGGGGGCCGTAATGAAAAACTGTTTTTT. This chain connects TRBV10-1 to TRBJ1-4, with D possibly TRBD1 on 5 matching bases. Germline-derived CDR1 and CDR2 are WNHNN and SYGVQD (reference sequence). Trimming took 4 bases from V and 4 from J, leaving 7 bases between them. This CDR3 is 13 amino acids long.

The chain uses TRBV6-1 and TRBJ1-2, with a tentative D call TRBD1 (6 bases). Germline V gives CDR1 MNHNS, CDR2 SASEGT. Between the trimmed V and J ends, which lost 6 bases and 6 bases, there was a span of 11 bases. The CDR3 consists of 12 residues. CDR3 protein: CASSSRGNGYTF. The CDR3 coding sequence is TGTGCCAGCAGCTCCAGGGGAAATGGCTACACCTTC.

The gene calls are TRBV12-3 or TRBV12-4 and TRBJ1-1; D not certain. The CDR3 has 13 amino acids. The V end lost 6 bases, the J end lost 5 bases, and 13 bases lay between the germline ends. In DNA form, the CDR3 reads TGTGCCAGCAGAACCGGAGGACGGACTGAAGCTTTCTTT. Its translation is CASRTGGRTEAFF.

The CDR3: CSAGRGLNTEAFF. The CDR3 coding sequence is TGCAGTGCTGGGAGGGGGCTTAACACTGAAGCTTTCTTT. J is TRBJ1-1 and V is TRBV20-1; TRBD1 agrees at 7 bases. Unmatched junction bases numbered 5, after V lost 5 bases and J lost 2 bases. The CDR3 spans 13 residues. Germline CDR1 is DFQATT and CDR2 is SNEGSKA (reference sequence).

CDR3 loop: CSARAGEVANTEAFF. The CDR3 DNA is TGCAGTGCTAGAGCAGGGGAAGTTGCGAACACTGAAGCTTTCTTT. V is TRBV20-1 and J is TRBJ1-1; D may be TRBD1 (6 bases). V was cut by 1 base and J by 1 base, with 13 bases left in between. The CDR3 consists of 15 residues. Germline values: CDR1 DFQATT, CDR2 SNEGSKA (reference sequence).

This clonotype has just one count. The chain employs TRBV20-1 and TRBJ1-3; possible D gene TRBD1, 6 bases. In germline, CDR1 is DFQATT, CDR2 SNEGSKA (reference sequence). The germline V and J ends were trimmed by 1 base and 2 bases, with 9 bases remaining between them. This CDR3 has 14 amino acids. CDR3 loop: CSARVGGPGNTIYF. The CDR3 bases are TGCAGTGCTAGAGTCGGGGGGCCTGGAAACACCATATATTTT.

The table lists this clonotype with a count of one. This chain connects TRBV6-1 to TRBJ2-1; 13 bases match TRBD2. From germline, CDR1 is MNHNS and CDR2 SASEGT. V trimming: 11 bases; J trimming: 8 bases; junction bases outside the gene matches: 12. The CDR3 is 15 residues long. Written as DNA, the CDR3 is TGTGCCCTAAGATTCGGACTAGCGGGAGATTATGAGCAGTTCTTC. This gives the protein CALRFGLAGDYEQFF.

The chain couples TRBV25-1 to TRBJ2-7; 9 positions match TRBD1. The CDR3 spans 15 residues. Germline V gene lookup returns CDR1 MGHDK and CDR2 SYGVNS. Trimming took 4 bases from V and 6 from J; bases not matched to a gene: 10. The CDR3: CASSGSGTGKVEQYF. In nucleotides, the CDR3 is TGTGCCAGCAGTGGCTCCGGGACAGGGAAAGTCGAGCAGTACTTC.

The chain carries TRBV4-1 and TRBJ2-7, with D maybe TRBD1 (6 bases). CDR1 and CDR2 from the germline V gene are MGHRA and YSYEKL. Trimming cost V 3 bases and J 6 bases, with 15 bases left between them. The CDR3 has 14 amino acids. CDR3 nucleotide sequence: TGCGCCAGCAGCCACACGGGGCTAGGGGGCGAGCAGTACTTC. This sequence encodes CASSHTGLGGEQYF.

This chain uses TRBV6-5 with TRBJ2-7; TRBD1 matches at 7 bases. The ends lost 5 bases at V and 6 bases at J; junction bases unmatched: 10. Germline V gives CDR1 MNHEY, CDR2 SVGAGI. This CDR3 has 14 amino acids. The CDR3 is CASSNRGVASEQYF. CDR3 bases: TGTGCCAGCAGTAACAGGGGAGTAGCGTCCGAGCAGTACTTC.

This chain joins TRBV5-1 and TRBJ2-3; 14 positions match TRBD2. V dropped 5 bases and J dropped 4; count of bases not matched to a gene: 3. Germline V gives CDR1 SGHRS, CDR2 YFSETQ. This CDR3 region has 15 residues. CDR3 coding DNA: TGCGCCAGCAGGACTAGCGGGGGGGTGGCAGATACGCAGTATTTT. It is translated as CASRTSGGVADTQYF.

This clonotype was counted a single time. The chain's CDR3 is CASSFYQDSPLHF. The CDR3, as DNA: TGTGCCAGCAGCTTCTATCAGGACTCACCCCTCCACTTT. The J gene is TRBJ1-6, the V gene TRBV5-6, with no clear D. The CDR3 is 13 residues long. Trimming shortened V by 2 bases and J by 10 bases, and 10 bases separated the two germline ends. CDR1 SGHDT and CDR2 YYEEEE come from the germline V gene. Drawing the rest from reference TRBV5-6 and TRBJ1-6, the complete variable domain is DAGVTQSPTHLIKTRGQQVTLRCSPKSGHDTVSWYQQALGQGPQFIFQYYEEEERQRGNFPDRFSGHQFPNYSSELNVNALLLGDSALYLCASSFYQDSPLHFGNGTRLTVT.

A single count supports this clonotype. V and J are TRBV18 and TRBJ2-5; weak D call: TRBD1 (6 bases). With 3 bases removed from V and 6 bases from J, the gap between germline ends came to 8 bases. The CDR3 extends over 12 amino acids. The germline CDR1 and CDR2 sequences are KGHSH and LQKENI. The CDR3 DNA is TGTGCCAGCTCACCGGGGGCGAAGACCCAGTACTTC. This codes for CASSPGAKTQYF.

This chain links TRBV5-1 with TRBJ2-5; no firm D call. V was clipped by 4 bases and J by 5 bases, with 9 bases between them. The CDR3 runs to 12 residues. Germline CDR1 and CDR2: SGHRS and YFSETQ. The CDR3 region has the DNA TGCGCCAGCAGCCTGCAAGGGGAGACCCAGTACTTC. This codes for CASSLQGETQYF.

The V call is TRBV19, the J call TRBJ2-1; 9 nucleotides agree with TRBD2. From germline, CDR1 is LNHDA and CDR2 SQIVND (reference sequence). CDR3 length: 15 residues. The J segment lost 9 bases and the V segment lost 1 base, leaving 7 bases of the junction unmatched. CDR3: CASSIGGGGASEQFF. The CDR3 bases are TGTGCCAGTAGTATAGGGGGCGGGGGGGCCTCTGAGCAGTTCTTC.

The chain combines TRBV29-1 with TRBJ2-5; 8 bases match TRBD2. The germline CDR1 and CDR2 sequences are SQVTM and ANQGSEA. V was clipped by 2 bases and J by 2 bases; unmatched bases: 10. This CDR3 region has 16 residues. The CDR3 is CSVEIGGGPWQETQYF. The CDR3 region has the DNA TGCAGCGTTGAAATTGGCGGGGGGCCGTGGCAAGAGACCCAGTACTTC.

CDR3 nucleotides: TGTGCCAGCACGAGACTAGAGAACACCGGGGAGCTGTTTTTT. Its translation is CASTRLENTGELFF. V gene TRBV2 combines with J gene TRBJ2-2, with a weak D call TRBD2 (6 bases). Trimming removed 7 bases from V and 1 base from J, with 10 bases in between. The V gene's germline CDR1 is SNHLY and CDR2 FYNNEI. This CDR3 contains 14 residues.

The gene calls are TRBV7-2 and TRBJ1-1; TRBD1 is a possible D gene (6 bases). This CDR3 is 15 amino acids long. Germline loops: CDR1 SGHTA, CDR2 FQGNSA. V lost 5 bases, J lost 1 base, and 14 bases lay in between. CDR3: CASSLSGEKNTEAFF. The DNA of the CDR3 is TGTGCCAGCAGCCTCTCAGGGGAAAAGAACACTGAAGCTTTCTTT. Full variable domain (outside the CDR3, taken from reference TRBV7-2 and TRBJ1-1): GAGVSQSPSNKVTEKGKDVELRCDPISGHTALYWYRQSLGQGLEFLIYFQGNSAPDKSGLPSDRFSAERTGGSVSTLTIQRTQQEDSAVYLCASSLSGEKNTEAFFGQGTRLTVV.

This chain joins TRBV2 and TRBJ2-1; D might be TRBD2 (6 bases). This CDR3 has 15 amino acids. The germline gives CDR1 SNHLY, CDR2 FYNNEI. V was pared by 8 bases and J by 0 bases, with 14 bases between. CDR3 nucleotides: TGTGCCAGCTCGGGGGAGCGGAGCTCCTACAATGAGCAGTTCTTC. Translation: CASSGERSSYNEQFF. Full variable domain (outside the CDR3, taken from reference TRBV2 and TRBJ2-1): EPEVTQTPSHQVTQMGQEVILRCVPISNHLYFYWYRQILGQKVEFLVSFYNNEISEKSEIFDDQFSVERPDGSNFTLKIRSTKLEDSAMYFCASSGERSSYNEQFFGPGTRLTVL.

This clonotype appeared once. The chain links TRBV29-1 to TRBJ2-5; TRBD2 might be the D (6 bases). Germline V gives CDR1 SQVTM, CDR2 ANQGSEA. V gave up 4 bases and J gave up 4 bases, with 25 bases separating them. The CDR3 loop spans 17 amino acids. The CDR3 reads CSVVYGQGLRRGETQYF. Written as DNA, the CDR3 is TGCAGCGTTGTTTATGGGCAGGGACTTCGGCGAGGAGAGACCCAGTACTTC.

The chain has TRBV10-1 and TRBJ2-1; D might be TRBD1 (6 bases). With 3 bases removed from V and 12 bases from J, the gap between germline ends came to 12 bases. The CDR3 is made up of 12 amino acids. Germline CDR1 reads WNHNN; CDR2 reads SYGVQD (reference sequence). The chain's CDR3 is CASSDLRQVQFF. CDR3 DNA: TGCGCCAGCAGTGACCTCCGACAGGTGCAGTTCTTC.